The 9 T cell receptor beta chains below were found in one sample sequenced in a study of blood T cell repertoires in COVID-19. The repertoire was sequenced with immunoSEQ multiplex PCR; TCRdb's copy has only in-frame clones and lacks some. The sample has 130,000 to 150,000 clones, 87% seen once; the top ten hold less than 5%. Sequencing was done on a sample of PBMCs or T cells enriched from blood (not recorded which). The receptors stem from a woman aged 40 to 50 who had been exposed to COVID-19.

The CDR3 DNA reads TGTGCCAGCAGCAAATCCGGGGACCAAGAGACCCAGTACTTC. This sequence encodes CASSKSGDQETQYF. V usage is TRBV21-1 and J usage is TRBJ2-5; the table names TRBD2, a call not compared with the DNA. TRBV21-1 is annotated as a pseudogene. The CDR3 is 14 residues long.

The chain has TRBV5-1 and TRBJ2-7, with 8 bases identical to TRBD1. This CDR3 spans 14 amino acids. After removal of 5 bases from V and 4 bases from J, the junction contained 8 bases not matched to a gene. Germline CDR1 and CDR2: SGHRS and YFSETQ. The CDR3 sequence: CASRSRTGTYEQYF. The DNA of the CDR3 is TGCGCCAGCAGAAGTAGGACAGGGACTTACGAGCAGTACTTC.

The chain uses TRBV5-4 and TRBJ1-2, with 7 bases identical to TRBD1. This CDR3 is 15 amino acids long. Per the germline V gene, CDR1 is SGHNT and CDR2 is YYREEE (reference sequence). Unmatched junction bases numbered 10, after V lost 4 bases and J lost 4 bases. CDR3: CASSPTTGSVYGYTF. As DNA, the CDR3 is TGTGCCAGCAGCCCTACGACAGGGTCGGTCTATGGCTACACCTTC.

The chain joins TRBV6-6 to TRBJ1-6; 9 bases are shared with TRBD1. This CDR3 region has 15 residues. The junction had 7 bases not matched to a gene; V was cut back by 5 bases and J by 8 bases. Germline V lookup: CDR1 MNHNY, CDR2 SVGAGI (reference sequence). This CDR3 reads CASSPTGGAYSPLHF. CDR3 sequence (DNA): TGTGCCAGCAGTCCTACAGGGGGCGCGTATTCACCCCTCCACTTT.

V usage is TRBV5-1 and J usage is TRBJ1-5; D gene uncertain. Germline CDR1 reads SGHRS; CDR2 reads YFSETQ. V lost 5 bases and J lost 5, with 14 bases in between. The CDR3 contains 14 residues. CDR3 amino acids: CASSSVGGDQPQHF. CDR3 in DNA: TGCGCCAGCAGTTCGGTTGGCGGGGATCAGCCCCAGCATTTT.

The chain is built from TRBV11-2 and TRBJ1-1; D might be TRBD1 (5 bases). The CDR3 contains 13 residues. The germline V gene has CDR1 SGHAT and CDR2 FQNNGV. V dropped 2 bases and J dropped 5 bases, with 9 bases sitting between them. As DNA, the CDR3 is TGTGCCAGCAGCTTACCAGGGAGGACTGAAGCTTTCTTT. It encodes CASSLPGRTEAFF. The entire variable domain, with the rest obtained from reference TRBV11-2 and TRBJ1-1, is as follows: EAGVAQSPRYKIIEKRQSVAFWCNPISGHATLYWYQQILGQGPKLLIQFQNNGVVDDSQLPKDRFSAERLKGVDSTLKIQPAKLEDSAVYLCASSLPGRTEAFFGQGTRLTVV.

This sequence joins TRBV11-2 and TRBJ2-7; perhaps TRBD1 as D (6 bases). The V end lost 0 bases, the J end lost 1 base, and 16 bases lay between the germline ends. Germline V gene sequence: CDR1 SGHAT, CDR2 FQNNGV. The length of the CDR3 is 17 residues. CDR3 amino acids: CASSLEPGLRGSYEQYF. CDR3 sequence (DNA): TGTGCCAGCAGCTTAGAGCCGGGGCTGAGGGGGTCCTACGAGCAGTACTTC.

This clone appeared once. The gene calls are TRBV28 and TRBJ1-1; 10 bases are a match to TRBD1. This CDR3 is built from 14 residues. The germline CDR1 and CDR2 sequences are MDHEN and SYDVKM. The trim removed 5 bases at V and 7 bases at J, leaving 7 bases unmatched. The CDR3 bases are TGTGCCAGCAGTCGACAGGGGGCATATGGTGAAGCTTTCTTT. Translating it yields CASSRQGAYGEAFF.

V and J are TRBV7-9 and TRBJ1-4; TRBD1 aligns across 7 bases. Germline V lookup: CDR1 SEHNR, CDR2 FQNEAQ (reference sequence). The CDR3 is made up of 17 amino acids. V trimming: 1 base; J trimming: 3 bases; junction bases outside the gene matches: 8. The CDR3 nucleotides read TGTGCCAGCAGCTTAGTAACAGGGACAGCCCCTAATGAAAAACTGTTTTTT. Residues: CASSLVTGTAPNEKLFF.